A selection of T cell receptor beta chains follows, all from one sample in a study of T-cell reconstitution after alpha-beta-depleted transplantation in children. TCRdb reanalysed the PCR reads using MiXCR and keeps one entry per CDR3 protein. This repertoire shows 350,000 to 400,000 distinct CDR3 sequences, about 20% found once; its top ten account for approximately 3.9%. Specimen: PBMCs from the stem cell graft donor, collected from the stem cell graft. The source is a human donor who donated a stem cell graft to a child with acute myeloid leukemia. Each CDR3 is given with its conserved first and last residue. A D gene is named only where the DNA matches it firmly. Size values are once, few and many counts, or a class for expanded clones, and some rows have none.

D gene | clone size | J gene | V gene | CDR3 protein | CDR3 DNA
TRBD1 | few | TRBJ2-7 | TRBV6-2/TRBV6-3 | CASSAPGQSYEQYF | TGTGCCAGCAGCGCTCCGGGACAGAGCTACGAGCAGTACTTC
. | . | TRBJ2-5 | TRBV12-3/TRBV12-4 | CASSKKTGETQYF | TGTGCCAGCAGTAAAAAGACAGGAGAGACCCAGTACTTC
. | many | TRBJ2-5 | TRBV7-3 | CASSLIGGRETQYF | TGTGCCAGCAGCTTGATCGGGGGGCGAGAGACCCAGTACTTC
. | . | TRBJ1-1 | TRBV6-5 | CASRYEYRRNTEAFF | TGTGCCAGCAGGTATGAATACAGGCGTAACACTGAAGCTTTCTTT
. | . | TRBJ2-1 | TRBV15 | CATSRDTDEQFF | TGTGCCACCAGCAGAGATACGGATGAGCAGTTCTTC
TRBD1 | few | TRBJ2-7 | TRBV20-1 | CSAFGQGSYEQYF | TGCAGTGCTTTCGGACAGGGATCCTACGAGCAGTACTTC
. | many | TRBJ2-1 | TRBV4-2 | CASRLGSYNEQFF | TGTGCCAGCCGCCTTGGGAGTTACAATGAGCAGTTCTTC
. | few | TRBJ1-1 | TRBV12-3/TRBV12-4 | CASSQRGAGTEAFF | TGTGCCAGCAGTCAGAGGGGGGCGGGAACTGAAGCTTTCTTT
TRBD2 | . | TRBJ2-1 | TRBV5-1 | CASSTSGNNEQFF | TGCGCCAGCAGTACTAGCGGTAACAATGAGCAGTTCTTC
TRBD2 | many | TRBJ2-1 | TRBV24-1 | CATSESGTSGSRNEQFF | TGTGCCACCAGTGAATCCGGGACTAGCGGGAGTAGGAATGAGCAGTTCTTC
. | . | TRBJ1-1 | TRBV12-3/TRBV12-4 | CASSFSGLAFF | TGTGCCAGCAGTTTCTCCGGCCTAGCTTTCTTT
TRBD2 | . | TRBJ2-3 | TRBV28 | CASSFRASGSGDTQYF | TGTGCCAGCAGTTTTCGTGCTAGCGGGAGCGGGGATACGCAGTATTTT
. | . | TRBJ2-7 | TRBV5-1 | CASSPGGNEQYF | TGCGCCAGCAGCCCCGGGGGAAACGAGCAGTACTTC
TRBD2 | few | TRBJ2-3 | TRBV15 | CATSILGGDTQYF | TGTGCCACCAGCATTCTCGGGGGGGATACGCAGTATTTT
TRBD2 | . | TRBJ2-1 | TRBV7-9 | CASGGAGVSYNEQFF | TGTGCCAGCGGGGGAGCGGGAGTCTCCTACAATGAGCAGTTCTTC
TRBD1 | many | TRBJ2-7 | TRBV29-1 | CSVVLGQGNLHEQYF | TGCAGCGTTGTGCTGGGACAGGGGAATCTCCACGAGCAGTACTTC
. | few | TRBJ2-1 | TRBV5-6 | CASSSVRQNSYNEQFF | TGTGCCAGCAGCTCGGTCAGACAAAACTCCTACAATGAGCAGTTCTTC
TRBD1 | many | TRBJ1-4 | TRBV20-1 | CSASPPGQGAGNEKLFF | TGCAGTGCTAGCCCCCCGGGACAGGGGGCGGGTAATGAAAAACTGTTTTTT
TRBD1 | . | TRBJ2-2 | TRBV20-1 | CSAPGQGITGELFF | TGCAGTGCCCCGGGACAGGGTATCACCGGGGAGCTGTTTTTT
. | many | TRBJ1-1 | TRBV29-1 | CSVRTEMNTEAFF | TGCAGCGTTAGGACGGAGATGAACACTGAAGCTTTCTTT
. | many | TRBJ1-2 | TRBV6-1 | CASTRGPYGYTF | TGTGCCAGCACCCGGGGCCCATATGGCTACACCTTC
. | many | TRBJ2-7 | TRBV20-1 | CSALDPRRYEQYF | TGCAGTGCTCTCGACCCTAGAAGGTACGAGCAGTACTTC
. | few | TRBJ2-5 | TRBV2 | CASSVGGARIQYF | TGTGCCAGCAGTGTTGGGGGGGCGCGGATTCAGTACTTC
. | . | TRBJ2-7 | TRBV25-1 | CASSELGSSYEQYF | TGTGCCAGCAGTGAATTAGGGAGTTCCTACGAGCAGTACTTC
. | . | TRBJ2-1 | TRBV7-2 | CASSFPLFTYNEQFF | TGTGCCAGCAGCTTTCCCCTTTTCACCTACAATGAGCAGTTCTTC
TRBD1 | many | TRBJ2-5 | TRBV12-5 | CASGPGQTGEETQYF | TGTGCTAGTGGTCCCGGACAGACAGGGGAAGAGACCCAGTACTTC
. | . | TRBJ1-2 | TRBV27 | CASSPKLGRYSNYGYTF | TGTGCCAGCAGTCCTAAATTAGGGCGCTACTCTAACTATGGCTACACCTTC
. | many | TRBJ1-3 | TRBV29-1 | CSVEDLLGRTTSGNTIYF | TGCAGCGTTGAAGATCTCCTCGGACGTACGACCTCTGGAAACACCATATATTTT
. | few | TRBJ2-6 | TRBV5-1 | CASSLAPRAGANVLTF | TGCGCCAGCAGCTTGGCCCCCAGGGCAGGGGCCAACGTCCTGACTTTC
. | . | TRBJ1-4 | TRBV5-1 | CASSLDRKTNEKLFF | TGCGCCAGCAGCCTGGACAGAAAAACTAATGAAAAACTGTTTTTT
. | many | TRBJ2-7 | TRBV29-1 | CSVVDRYLSSYEQYF | TGCAGCGTCGTCGACAGATACCTTAGTTCCTACGAGCAGTACTTC
TRBD1 | few | TRBJ2-1 | TRBV12-3/TRBV12-4 | CASRNRGVVSYNEQFF | TGTGCCAGCAGGAACAGGGGTGTAGTCTCCTACAATGAGCAGTTCTTC
. | . | TRBJ2-7 | TRBV7-9 | CASSLVSTSYEQYF | TGTGCCAGCAGCTTAGTCTCGACATCCTACGAGCAGTACTTC
. | . | TRBJ2-4 | TRBV5-1 | CASSATGAKNIQYF | TGCGCCAGCAGCGCCACAGGGGCCAAAAACATTCAGTACTTC
. | . | TRBJ2-2 | TRBV29-1 | CSVEDSPSLGTGELFF | TGCAGCGTTGAAGATAGCCCCTCGTTGGGGACCGGGGAGCTGTTTTTT
. | . | TRBJ2-2 | TRBV12-3/TRBV12-4 | CASSLERATGELFF | TGTGCCAGCAGTTTAGAGCGGGCCACCGGGGAGCTGTTTTTT
. | many | TRBJ2-7 | TRBV12-3/TRBV12-4 | CASAPTRRASYEQYF | TGTGCCAGCGCACCTACTCGGCGGGCCTCCTACGAGCAGTACTTC
. | few | TRBJ2-7 | TRBV28 | CASTVGSREQYF | TGTGCCAGCACCGTGGGTAGTCGCGAGCAGTACTTC
. | few | TRBJ2-1 | TRBV7-2 | CASSFWEDPNNEQFF | TGTGCCAGCAGCTTTTGGGAAGACCCGAACAATGAGCAGTTCTTC
TRBD2 | . | TRBJ2-3 | TRBV5-1 | CASTPRRSGSPDTQYF | TGCGCCAGCACGCCGCGGAGGAGCGGGAGTCCAGATACGCAGTATTTT
. | medium-sized | TRBJ2-3 | TRBV5-6 | CASRTFRVADTQYF | TGTGCCAGCAGAACCTTTCGGGTAGCGGATACGCAGTATTTT
. | . | TRBJ2-7 | TRBV5-1 | CASNHPGALEQYF | TGCGCCAGCAATCACCCGGGGGCCCTCGAGCAGTACTTC
. | many | TRBJ2-3 | TRBV11-2 | CASGANSAPVTDTQYF | TGTGCCAGCGGCGCCAATAGCGCCCCCGTGACAGATACGCAGTATTTT
. | few | TRBJ2-5 | TRBV28 | CASSFTNQETQYF | TGTGCCAGCAGTTTTACAAACCAAGAGACCCAGTACTTC
. | few | TRBJ2-5 | TRBV12-3/TRBV12-4 | CASSPRHLQETQYF | TGTGCCAGCAGCCCCCGACACCTACAAGAGACCCAGTACTTC
TRBD1 | . | TRBJ1-2 | TRBV20-1 | CSATDRGGLTNYGYTF | TGCAGTGCTACCGACAGGGGTGGGCTTACTAACTATGGCTACACCTTC
. | . | TRBJ1-3 | TRBV7-9 | CASNPPGSGNTIYF | TGTGCCAGCAACCCCCCCGGCTCTGGAAACACCATATATTTT
TRBD1 | few | TRBJ2-5 | TRBV12-3/TRBV12-4 | CASRRTGTGSGETQYF | TGTGCCAGCAGGCGCACTGGGACAGGGTCTGGGGAGACCCAGTACTTC